This is a list of T cell receptor beta chains from one sample in a study of OX40 agonist ivuxolimab in advanced cancers. Only in-frame clones appear in the TCRdb table, and some are missing; sequencing was by immunoSEQ multiplex PCR. The table lists about 18,000 clones, 60% to 80% of them singletons. The material sequenced was CD4+ or CD8+ T cells sorted from blood, taken in a trial of the OX40 agonist ivuxolimab. Receptors originate from an adult with an advanced solid tumor such as melanoma, head and neck, liver or kidney cancer. The CDR3 runs from the conserved cysteine through the conserved F or W. A D gene is named only where the DNA matches it firmly. The size entry is marked missing in some rows and otherwise reads once, few, many or a size class.

J,V,size,D,CDR3,DNA
TRBJ1-1,TRBV5-1,.,.,CASRVRGHTEAFF,TGCGCCAGCAGGGTCCGGGGGCACACTGAAGCTTTCTTT
TRBJ1-5,TRBV2,.,.,CASAGGGGDQPQHF,TGTGCCAGCGCCGGGGGAGGCGGGGATCAGCCCCAGCATTTT
TRBJ2-1,TRBV4-3,.,.,CASSQESSYNEQFF,TGCGCCAGCAGCCAAGAAAGCTCCTACAATGAGCAGTTCTTC
TRBJ2-1,TRBV19,.,TRBD1,CASSITGASEQFF,TGTGCCAGTAGTATTACAGGGGCCAGTGAGCAGTTCTTC
TRBJ2-2,TRBV11-1,medium-sized,.,CASSLGQINTGELFF,TGTGCCAGCAGCCTAGGGCAAATAAACACCGGGGAGCTGTTTTTT
TRBJ2-1,TRBV19,few,TRBD1,CASSERGTGVYNEQFF,TGTGCCAGTAGCGAACGAGGGACAGGCGTCTACAATGAGCAGTTCTTC
TRBJ2-7,TRBV28,.,.,CASSLTGGDSYEQYF,TGTGCCAGCAGTTTAACTGGGGGCGACTCCTACGAGCAGTACTTC
TRBJ2-7,TRBV5-5,.,.,CASRGSDSYEQYF,TGTGCCAGCCGGGGGAGTGACTCCTACGAGCAGTACTTC
TRBJ2-7,TRBV27,once,.,CASSLRDGSYYEQYF,TGTGCCAGCAGCCTCCGGGACGGCAGTTACTACGAGCAGTACTTC
TRBJ1-5,TRBV28,.,.,CASSLKGEGGQPQHF,TGTGCCAGCAGCTTAAAAGGGGAGGGAGGGCAGCCCCAGCATTTT
TRBJ1-2,TRBV7-9,medium-sized,.,CASSYTSNYGYTF,TGTGCCAGCAGCTACACAAGTAACTATGGCTACACCTTC
TRBJ2-7,TRBV6-6,.,TRBD2,CASSQEVAGAYEQYF,TGTGCCAGCAGCCAAGAAGTAGCGGGGGCCTACGAGCAGTACTTC
TRBJ1-2,TRBV29-1,once,.,CSVAANYGYTF,TGCAGCGTTGCTGCTAACTATGGCTACACCTTC
TRBJ1-5,TRBV23-1,.,.,CASSRDRHIGKDQPQHF,TGCGCCAGCAGTCGGGATAGGCACATAGGGAAGGATCAGCCCCAGCATTTT
TRBJ1-4,TRBV11-2,.,TRBD1,CASSLATGVGNEKLFF,TGTGCCAGCAGCTTGGCAACAGGGGTCGGTAATGAAAAACTGTTTTTT
TRBJ2-1,TRBV29-1,.,TRBD2,CSVGLASYNEQFF,TGCAGCGTTGGACTAGCGTCTTACAATGAGCAGTTCTTC
TRBJ2-3,TRBV7-2,.,TRBD2,CASSFRAGTSGTTDTQYF,TGTGCCAGCAGCTTTAGGGCCGGGACTAGCGGAACCACAGATACGCAGTATTTT
TRBJ2-5,TRBV19,once,.,CASSIDQAVRLETQYF,TGTGCCAGTAGTATAGATCAGGCAGTGCGCCTTGAGACCCAGTACTTC
TRBJ2-6,TRBV29-1,.,.,CSVEEEPGLLISGANVLTF,TGCAGCGTTGAAGAAGAGCCGGGATTACTTATATCTGGGGCCAACGTCCTGACTTTC
TRBJ2-3,TRBV11-1,.,.,CASSLGRVTDTQYF,TGTGCCAGCAGCTTAGGCAGGGTAACAGATACGCAGTATTTT
TRBJ2-1,TRBV10-3,once,.,CAGGDSSDEQFF,TGTGCCGGGGGAGACTCTTCTGATGAGCAGTTCTTC
TRBJ1-1,TRBV10-2,few,.,CASSEARGLEAFF,TGCGCCAGCAGTGAGGCCCGGGGGCTAGAAGCTTTCTTT
TRBJ1-1,TRBV18,.,TRBD1,CASSRDRGFTEAFF,TGTGCCAGCTCAAGGGACAGGGGGTTCACTGAAGCTTTCTTT
TRBJ2-3,TRBV27,.,TRBD1,CASMAGGFHTDTQYF,TGTGCCAGCATGGCAGGGGGTTTCCACACAGATACGCAGTATTTT
TRBJ2-3,TRBV7-9,.,.,CASSLGLGDTQYF,TGTGCCAGCAGCTTAGGCCTAGGGGATACGCAGTATTTT
TRBJ2-3,TRBV11-2,few,TRBD1,CASSFGTVRTQYF,TGTGCCAGCAGCTTCGGGACAGTTCGCACGCAGTATTTT
TRBJ2-7,TRBV4-1,.,TRBD2,CASSQLPSGLAGGEQYF,TGCGCCAGCAGCCAACTCCCCTCAGGACTAGCGGGAGGAGAGCAGTACTTC
TRBJ1-5,TRBV28,.,.,CASRGLGNQPQHF,TGTGCCAGCAGGGGGCTTGGCAATCAGCCCCAGCATTTT
TRBJ2-7,TRBV11-2,.,.,CASSGSGYEQYF,TGTGCCAGCTCTGGGTCTGGTTACGAGCAGTACTTC
TRBJ2-3,TRBV25-1,.,TRBD1,CASSDLVRGWADTQYF,TGTGCCAGCAGTGATCTAGTCAGGGGGTGGGCAGATACGCAGTATTTT
TRBJ2-5,TRBV7-6,.,TRBD1,CASSEQGPDFQETQYF,TGTGCCAGCAGTGAACAGGGGCCAGACTTCCAAGAGACCCAGTACTTC
TRBJ1-1,TRBV15,few,TRBD1,CATSRGQGATEAFF,TGTGCCACCAGCAGAGGACAGGGTGCCACTGAAGCTTTCTTT
TRBJ1-4,TRBV28,.,TRBD1,CASTKVNRGGHEKLFF,TGTGCCAGCACGAAAGTAAACAGGGGAGGCCATGAAAAACTGTTTTTT
TRBJ2-7,TRBV4-2,.,.,CASSEEGNPDEQYF,TGTGCCAGCAGCGAGGAGGGCAACCCGGACGAGCAGTACTTC
TRBJ1-5,TRBV28,.,.,CASSLGWGSNNQPQHF,TGTGCCAGCAGTTTAGGGTGGGGGAGTAACAATCAGCCCCAGCATTTT
TRBJ2-1,TRBV5-3,.,.,CASSTLGNEQFF,TGTGCCAGCAGCACACTAGGCAATGAGCAGTTCTTC
TRBJ1-5,TRBV4-1,medium-sized,.,CASSQVMGAGNQPQHF,TGCGCCAGCAGCCAAGTTATGGGGGCGGGCAATCAGCCCCAGCATTTT
TRBJ2-1,TRBV4-1,.,TRBD2,CASSQWGREGQNEQFF,TGCGCCAGCAGCCAATGGGGGCGGGAGGGCCAGAATGAGCAGTTCTTC
TRBJ2-7,TRBV28,few,.,CASSIPTYEQYF,TGTGCCAGCAGCATACCTACCTACGAGCAGTACTTC
TRBJ2-7,TRBV6-5,.,TRBD1,CASSYGTGTYEQYF,TGTGCCAGCAGTTACGGGACAGGGACCTACGAGCAGTACTTC
TRBJ2-7,TRBV27,.,.,CASLPGAPGITSYEQYF,TGTGCCAGTCTACCGGGAGCCCCTGGGATCACCTCCTACGAGCAGTACTTC
TRBJ1-1,TRBV18,.,TRBD1,CASSSDRAPNTEAFF,TGTGCCAGCTCGTCTGACAGGGCCCCTAACACTGAAGCTTTCTTT
TRBJ2-7,TRBV4-1,once,.,CASSQDGGLYEQYF,TGCGCCAGCAGCCAAGACGGGGGTCTTTACGAGCAGTACTTC
TRBJ1-3,TRBV6-5,.,.,CASSYSGGPGNTIYF,TGTGCCAGCAGTTACTCGGGGGGACCTGGAAACACCATATATTTT
TRBJ2-1,TRBV27,.,TRBD2,CASSLSPILADIEQFF,TGTGCCAGCAGTTTATCGCCAATACTAGCGGATATTGAGCAGTTCTTC
TRBJ2-1,TRBV7-2,.,.,CASSLTSSSYNEQFF,TGTGCCAGCAGCTTAACTAGCTCCTCATACAATGAGCAGTTCTTC
TRBJ2-7,TRBV4-3,.,.,CASSQDRGTETYEQYF,TGCGCCAGCAGCCAAGATCGTGGGACGGAGACCTACGAGCAGTACTTC
TRBJ1-1,TRBV29-1,.,TRBD1,CSVDRGAEAFF,TGCAGCGTCGACAGGGGAGCTGAAGCTTTCTTT